The present T cell receptor beta chain was sequenced within a study of long-term antiretroviral therapy in people with HIV. In the case of this clone: The antigen remains unidentified.

The CDR3 is 19 amino acids. CDR1 SEHNR and CDR2 FQNEAQ come from the germline V gene (reference sequence). The V segment lost 3 bases and the J segment 0 bases; nucleotides outside the gene matches: 13. Regarding the study as a whole: Transplant donor controls retained higher diversity, though diversity increased after ART.

The assay, immunoSEQ v3.0, was run at survey level. Researchers set sequencing to target roughly 40,000-50,000 T-cell genomes per sample. Some clones are missing from TCRdb's copy, which holds only in-frame ones; the method was immunoSEQ multiplex PCR. The sample has 15,000 to 20,000 clones; around 80% are singletons. The chain links TRBV7-9 to TRBJ2-3, with 9 bases lining up with TRBD2. The source of this sequence is a man between 18 and 29 years old with HIV. This material consisted of unsorted PBMCs, taken 0.1 years after starting antiretroviral therapy. The DNA for the CDR3 is TGTGCCAGCAGCTTGGTGGTCAGCGGGGGGTTGTCTAGCACAGATACGCAGTATTTT. This encodes CASSLVVSGGLSSTDTQYF.